The subject of this entry is one T cell receptor beta chain. V shed 4 bases, J shed 7 bases, and the junction held 13 bases outside the gene matches. Germline CDR1 reads SGHKS; CDR2 reads YYEKEE (reference sequence). This CDR3 spans 15 amino acids. This entry comes from a study of T cells in Graves' hyperthyroidism and ophthalmopathy. Amplified TCR beta CDR3 regions came from RNA transcripts. TCR CDR3 regions were first amplified by RT-PCR with HTBI primers. Each CDR3 protein is one row after TCRdb ran MiXCR on the multiplex PCR reads. Seen here are 340,000 or so distinct CDR3 sequences, 18% observed once, and the top ten hold 49%.

The sequence came from a woman aged 45-65 years with Graves' hyperthyroidism. This chain joins TRBV5-5 and TRBJ2-7; TRBD2 agrees at 8 bases. Sequences were obtained from blood. CDR3 protein: CASSLDAGGMEEQYF. The CDR3 DNA reads as TGTGCCAGCAGCCTAGATGCGGGAGGAATGGAGGAGCAGTACTTC.